The 3 T cell receptor beta chains presented below share a single source sample, sequenced in a study of metastatic and nonmetastatic thyroid tumors. TCRdb recomputed clones from the PCR reads via MiXCR. The sample holds thousands of clones, roughly 15% seen once. No patient received treatment before thyroid surgery. The sequenced sample consisted of adjacent normal tissue. The receptors here all came from a female donor with papillary thyroid cancer or a benign thyroid nodule (not recorded which). Some clones in this sample may be carry-over from other donors' samples.

This clone was recorded a few times. The rearrangement uses TRBV15 and TRBJ2-2, with a possible D match to TRBD1 (5 bases). Trimming removed 8 bases from V and 8 bases from J, with 12 bases in between. CDR1 is LNHNV, CDR2 YYDKDF, per germline (reference sequence). The CDR3 spans 12 residues. CDR3 protein: CATSGAEGELFF. The CDR3 nucleotides read TGTGCCACCTCTGGGGCCGAAGGGGAGCTGTTTTTT.

This clone occurred many times. The chain is built from TRBV4-1 and TRBJ1-2; no definite D call. Trimming pared 1 base from V and 2 bases from J, leaving 11 bases between. This CDR3 spans 15 amino acids. Germline V lookup: CDR1 MGHRA, CDR2 YSYEKL. CDR3 loop: CASSQVKGNNYGYTF. In DNA form, the CDR3 reads TGCGCCAGCAGCCAAGTGAAGGGAAACAACTATGGCTACACCTTC.

This clone is deemed medium-sized. The chain carries TRBV10-2 and TRBJ1-2; the D gene is possibly TRBD1 (6 bases). Trimming took 7 bases from V and 4 from J, leaving 10 bases between them. CDR3 length: 12 amino acids. Germline-derived CDR1 and CDR2 are WSHSY and SAAADI. The CDR3 reads CASMTDSYGYTF. In nucleotides, the CDR3 is TGCGCCAGCATGACGGACAGCTATGGCTACACCTTC.